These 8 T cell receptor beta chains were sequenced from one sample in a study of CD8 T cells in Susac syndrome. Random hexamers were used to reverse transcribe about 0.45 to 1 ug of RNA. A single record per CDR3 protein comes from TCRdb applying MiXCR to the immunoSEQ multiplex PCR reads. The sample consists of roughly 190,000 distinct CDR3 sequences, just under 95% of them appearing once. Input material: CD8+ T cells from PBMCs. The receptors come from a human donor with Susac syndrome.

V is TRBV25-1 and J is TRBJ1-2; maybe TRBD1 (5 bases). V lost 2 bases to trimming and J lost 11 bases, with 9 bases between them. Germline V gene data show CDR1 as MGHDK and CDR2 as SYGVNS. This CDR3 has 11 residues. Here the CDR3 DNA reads TGTGCCAGCAGTGAAGGGGGAGCATACACCTTC. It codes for CASSEGGAYTF.

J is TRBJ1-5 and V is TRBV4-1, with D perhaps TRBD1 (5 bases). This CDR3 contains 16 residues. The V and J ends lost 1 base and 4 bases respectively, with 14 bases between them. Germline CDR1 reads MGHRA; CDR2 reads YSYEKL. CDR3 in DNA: TGCGCCAGCAGCCAAGCAAGAGGCAGGGATAATCAGCCCCAGCATTTT. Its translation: CASSQARGRDNQPQHF.

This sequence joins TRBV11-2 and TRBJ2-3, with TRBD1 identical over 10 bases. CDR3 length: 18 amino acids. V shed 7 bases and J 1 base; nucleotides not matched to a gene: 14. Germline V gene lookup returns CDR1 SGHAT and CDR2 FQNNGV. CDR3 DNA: TGTGCCAGCAAAATAGTCCCGGGACAGGGGACGGGCACAGATACGCAGTATTTT. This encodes CASKIVPGQGTGTDTQYF.

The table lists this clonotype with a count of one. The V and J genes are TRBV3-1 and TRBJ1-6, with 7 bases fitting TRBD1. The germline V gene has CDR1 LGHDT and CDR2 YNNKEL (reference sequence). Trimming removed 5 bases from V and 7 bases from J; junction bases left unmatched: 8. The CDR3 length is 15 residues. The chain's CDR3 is CASSKQQGPNSPLHF. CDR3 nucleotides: TGTGCCAGCAGCAAGCAACAGGGGCCGAATTCACCCCTCCACTTT.

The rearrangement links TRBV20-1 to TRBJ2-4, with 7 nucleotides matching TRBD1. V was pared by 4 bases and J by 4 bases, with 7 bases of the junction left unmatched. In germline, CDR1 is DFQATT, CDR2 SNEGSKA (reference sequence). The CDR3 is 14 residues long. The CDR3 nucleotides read TGCAGTGCTACAGAATGGGACAGTAAAAACATTCAGTACTTC. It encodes CSATEWDSKNIQYF.

CDR3 amino acids: CASSLSSGREQYF. As DNA, the CDR3 is TGCGCCAGCAGCTTATCATCCGGTCGCGAGCAGTACTTC. J is TRBJ2-7 and V is TRBV5-1; D unclear. The length of the CDR3 is 13 residues. Germline CDR1 reads SGHRS; CDR2 reads YFSETQ. V lost 2 bases and J lost 6, with 12 bases in between. Together with reference TRBV5-1 and TRBJ2-7, the CDR3 gives the full variable domain: KAGVTQTPRYLIKTRGQQVTLSCSPISGHRSVSWYQQTPGQGLQFLFEYFSETQRNKGNFPGRFSGRQFSNSRSEMNVSTLELGDSALYLCASSLSSGREQYFGPGTRLTVT.

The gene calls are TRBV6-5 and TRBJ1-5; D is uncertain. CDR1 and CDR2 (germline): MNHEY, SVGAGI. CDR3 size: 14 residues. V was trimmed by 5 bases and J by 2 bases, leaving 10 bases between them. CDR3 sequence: CASSLNGGNQPQHF. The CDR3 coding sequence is TGTGCCAGCAGTCTCAACGGGGGCAATCAGCCCCAGCATTTT.

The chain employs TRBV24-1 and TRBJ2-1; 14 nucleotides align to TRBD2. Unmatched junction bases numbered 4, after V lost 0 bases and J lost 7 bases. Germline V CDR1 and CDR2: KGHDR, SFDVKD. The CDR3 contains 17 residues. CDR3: CATSDLMGLAGVNEQFF. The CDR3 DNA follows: TGTGCCACCAGTGATTTGATGGGACTAGCGGGAGTTAATGAGCAGTTCTTC.